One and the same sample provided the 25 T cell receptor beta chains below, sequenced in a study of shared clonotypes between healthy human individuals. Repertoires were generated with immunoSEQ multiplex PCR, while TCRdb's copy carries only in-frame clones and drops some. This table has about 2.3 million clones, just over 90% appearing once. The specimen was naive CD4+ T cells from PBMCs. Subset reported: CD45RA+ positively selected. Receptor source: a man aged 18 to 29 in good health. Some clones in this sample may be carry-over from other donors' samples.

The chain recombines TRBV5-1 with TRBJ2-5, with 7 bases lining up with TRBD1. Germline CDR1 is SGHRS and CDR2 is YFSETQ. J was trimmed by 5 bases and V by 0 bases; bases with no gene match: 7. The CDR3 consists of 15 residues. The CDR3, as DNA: TGCGCCAGCAGCTTGGAGAGGGGGCGGTGGGAGACCCAGTACTTC. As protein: CASSLERGRWETQYF.

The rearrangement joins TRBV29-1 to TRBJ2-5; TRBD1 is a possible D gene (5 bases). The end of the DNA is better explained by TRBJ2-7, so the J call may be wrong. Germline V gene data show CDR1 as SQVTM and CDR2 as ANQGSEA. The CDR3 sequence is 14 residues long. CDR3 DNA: TGCAGCGTTGAAGGGACACCAAACCCCTACGAGCAGTACTTC. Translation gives CSVEGTPNPYEQYF.

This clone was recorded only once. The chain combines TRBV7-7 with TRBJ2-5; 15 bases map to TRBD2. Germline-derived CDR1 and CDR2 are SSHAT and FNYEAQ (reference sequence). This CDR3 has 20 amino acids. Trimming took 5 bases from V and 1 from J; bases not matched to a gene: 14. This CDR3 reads CASSVRTGTSGRTAQETQYF. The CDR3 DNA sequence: TGTGCCAGCAGCGTGAGGACCGGGACTAGCGGGAGGACCGCCCAAGAGACCCAGTACTTC.

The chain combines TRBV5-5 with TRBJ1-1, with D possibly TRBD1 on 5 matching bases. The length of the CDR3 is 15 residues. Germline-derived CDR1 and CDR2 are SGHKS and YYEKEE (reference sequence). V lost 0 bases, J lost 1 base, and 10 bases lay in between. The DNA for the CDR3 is TGTGCCAGCAGCTTGGGGCCAGGGCCGAACACTGAAGCTTTCTTT. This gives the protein CASSLGPGPNTEAFF. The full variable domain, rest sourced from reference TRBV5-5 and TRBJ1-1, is DAGVTQSPTHLIKTRGQQVTLRCSPISGHKSVSWYQQVLGQGPQFIFQYYEKEERGRGNFPDRFSARQFPNYSSELNVNALLLGDSALYLCASSLGPGPNTEAFFGQGTRLTVV.

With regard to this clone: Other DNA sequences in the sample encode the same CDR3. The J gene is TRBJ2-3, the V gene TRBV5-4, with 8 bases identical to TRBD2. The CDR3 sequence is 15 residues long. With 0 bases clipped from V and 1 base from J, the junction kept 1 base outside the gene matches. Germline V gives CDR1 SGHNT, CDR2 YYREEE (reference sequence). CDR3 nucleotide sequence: TGTGCCAGCAGCTTGGAACTAGCGGGCACAGATACGCAGTATTTT. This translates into CASSLELAGTDTQYF.

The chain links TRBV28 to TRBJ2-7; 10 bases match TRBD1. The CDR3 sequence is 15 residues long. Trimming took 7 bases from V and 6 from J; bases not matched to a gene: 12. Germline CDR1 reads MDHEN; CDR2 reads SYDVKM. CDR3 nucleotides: TGTGCCAGCAACCCCCAGACAGGGGGCTACCCCGAGCAGTACTTC. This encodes CASNPQTGGYPEQYF.

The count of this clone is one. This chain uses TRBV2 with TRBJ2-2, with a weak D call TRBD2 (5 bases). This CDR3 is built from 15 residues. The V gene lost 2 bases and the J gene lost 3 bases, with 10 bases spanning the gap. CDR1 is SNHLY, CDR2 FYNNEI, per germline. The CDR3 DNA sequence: TGTGCCAGCAGTGAAACGGGATGGGACACCGGGGAGCTGTTTTTT. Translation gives CASSETGWDTGELFF.

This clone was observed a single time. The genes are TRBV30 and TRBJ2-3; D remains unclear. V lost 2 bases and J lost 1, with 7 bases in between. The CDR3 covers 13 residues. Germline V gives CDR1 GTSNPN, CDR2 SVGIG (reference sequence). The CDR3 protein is CAWSLWGTDTQYF. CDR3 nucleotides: TGTGCCTGGAGTCTCTGGGGCACAGATACGCAGTATTTT.

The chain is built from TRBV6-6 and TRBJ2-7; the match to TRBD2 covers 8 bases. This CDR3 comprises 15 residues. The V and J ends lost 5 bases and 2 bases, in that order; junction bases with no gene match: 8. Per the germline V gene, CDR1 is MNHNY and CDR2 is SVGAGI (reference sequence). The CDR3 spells CASSKPGLDTYEQYF. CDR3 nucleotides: TGTGCCAGCAGTAAGCCGGGACTAGATACCTACGAGCAGTACTTC.

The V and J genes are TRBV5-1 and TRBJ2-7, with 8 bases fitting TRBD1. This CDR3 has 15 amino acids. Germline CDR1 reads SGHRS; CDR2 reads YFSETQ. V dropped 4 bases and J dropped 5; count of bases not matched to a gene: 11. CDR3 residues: CASSRGQDPPHEQYF. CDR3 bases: TGCGCCAGCAGCAGGGGACAGGACCCCCCCCACGAGCAGTACTTC.

The CDR3 here is CASSFGDNQPQHF. DNA of the CDR3: TGTGCCAGCAGTTTTGGGGACAATCAGCCCCAGCATTTT. The chain uses TRBV28 and TRBJ1-5; D remains unclear. This CDR3 spans 13 amino acids. Germline CDR1 MDHEN, CDR2 SYDVKM. Trimming removed 3 bases at V and 3 bases at J, with 6 bases between.

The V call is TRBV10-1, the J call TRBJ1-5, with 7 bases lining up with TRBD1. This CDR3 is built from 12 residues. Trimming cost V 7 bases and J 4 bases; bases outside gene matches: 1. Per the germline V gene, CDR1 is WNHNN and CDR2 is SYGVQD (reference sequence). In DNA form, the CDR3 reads TGCGCCAGCACAGGGGGGAATCAGCCCCAGCATTTT. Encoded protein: CASTGGNQPQHF.

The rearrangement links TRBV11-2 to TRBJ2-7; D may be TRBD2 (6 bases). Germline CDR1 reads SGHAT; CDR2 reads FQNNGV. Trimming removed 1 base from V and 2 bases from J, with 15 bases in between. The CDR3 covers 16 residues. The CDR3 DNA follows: TGTGCCAGCAGCTTAGGAGGCGGCGGGACGGCCTACGAGCAGTACTTC. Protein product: CASSLGGGGTAYEQYF.

The DNA of the CDR3 is TGTGCCAGCAGCCAACCCCGGGGGACAGCCTACAATGAGCAGTTCTTC. This gives the protein CASSQPRGTAYNEQFF. The gene calls are TRBV7-2 and TRBJ2-1; D might be TRBD1 (7 bases). The germline V gene has CDR1 SGHTA and CDR2 FQGNSA. The CDR3 contains 16 residues. V lost 5 bases, J lost 2 bases, and 16 bases lay in between.

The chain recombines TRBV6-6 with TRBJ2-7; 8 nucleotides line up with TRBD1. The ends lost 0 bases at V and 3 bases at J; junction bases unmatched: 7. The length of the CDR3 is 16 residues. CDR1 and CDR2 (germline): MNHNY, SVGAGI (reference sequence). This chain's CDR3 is CASSYSFSGQDYEQYF. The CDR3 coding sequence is TGTGCCAGCAGTTACTCTTTCTCGGGACAGGACTACGAGCAGTACTTC.

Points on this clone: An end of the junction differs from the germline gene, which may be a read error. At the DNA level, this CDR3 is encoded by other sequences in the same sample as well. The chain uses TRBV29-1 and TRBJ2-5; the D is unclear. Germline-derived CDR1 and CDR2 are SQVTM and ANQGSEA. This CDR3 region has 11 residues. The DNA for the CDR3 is TGCAGCGTCGAAGTAGGAGAGACCCAGTACTTC. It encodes CSVEVGETQYF.

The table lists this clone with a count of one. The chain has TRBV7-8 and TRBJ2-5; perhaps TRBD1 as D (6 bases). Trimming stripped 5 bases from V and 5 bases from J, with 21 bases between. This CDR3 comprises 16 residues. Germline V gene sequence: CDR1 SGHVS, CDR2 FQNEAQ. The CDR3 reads CASSPYSRGQGETQYF. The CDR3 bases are TGTGCCAGCAGCCCCTATTCCAGGGGCCAAGGGGAGACCCAGTACTTC.

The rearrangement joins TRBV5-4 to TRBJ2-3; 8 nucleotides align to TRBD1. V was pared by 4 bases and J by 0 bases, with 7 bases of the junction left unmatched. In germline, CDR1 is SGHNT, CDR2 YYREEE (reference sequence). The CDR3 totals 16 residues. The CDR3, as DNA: TGTGCCAGCAGCACACCTCGGACAGGGAGCACAGATACGCAGTATTTT. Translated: CASSTPRTGSTDTQYF.

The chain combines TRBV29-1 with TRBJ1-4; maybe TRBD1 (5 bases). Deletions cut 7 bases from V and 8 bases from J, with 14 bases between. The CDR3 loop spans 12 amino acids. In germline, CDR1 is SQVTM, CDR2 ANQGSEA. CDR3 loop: CSGSLGAEKLFF. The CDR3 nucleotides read TGCAGCGGATCTCTCGGGGCAGAAAAACTGTTTTTT.

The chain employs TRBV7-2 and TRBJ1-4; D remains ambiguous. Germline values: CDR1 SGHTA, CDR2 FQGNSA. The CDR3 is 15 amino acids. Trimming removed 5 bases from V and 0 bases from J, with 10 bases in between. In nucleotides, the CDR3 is TGTGCCAGCAGCCTATATCAAGCAACTAATGAAAAACTGTTTTTT. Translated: CASSLYQATNEKLFF.

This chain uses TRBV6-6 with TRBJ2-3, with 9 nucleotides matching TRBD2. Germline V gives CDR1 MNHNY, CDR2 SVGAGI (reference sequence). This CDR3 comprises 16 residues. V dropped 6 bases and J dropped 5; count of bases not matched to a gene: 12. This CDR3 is CASSERLAVGVDTQYF. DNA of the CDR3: TGTGCCAGCAGCGAGCGACTAGCGGTTGGGGTAGATACGCAGTATTTT.

CDR3 sequence: CATSSLGLASSHEQFF. Here the CDR3 DNA reads TGTGCCACCAGCTCCCTAGGACTAGCGAGTTCCCATGAGCAGTTCTTC. The rearrangement uses TRBV15 and TRBJ2-1, with 9 bases fitting TRBD2. V lost 5 bases and J lost 8; bases outside the gene matches: 13. Germline assignment: CDR1 LNHNV and CDR2 YYDKDF (reference sequence). This CDR3 contains 16 residues.

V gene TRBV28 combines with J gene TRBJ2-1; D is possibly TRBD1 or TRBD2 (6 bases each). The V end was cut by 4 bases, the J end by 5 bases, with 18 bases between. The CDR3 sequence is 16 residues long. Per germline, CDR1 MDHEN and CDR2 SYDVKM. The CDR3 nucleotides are TGTGCCAGCAGTTCCGGGGGCCACCCTAAAAACAATGAGCAGTTCTTC. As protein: CASSSGGHPKNNEQFF.

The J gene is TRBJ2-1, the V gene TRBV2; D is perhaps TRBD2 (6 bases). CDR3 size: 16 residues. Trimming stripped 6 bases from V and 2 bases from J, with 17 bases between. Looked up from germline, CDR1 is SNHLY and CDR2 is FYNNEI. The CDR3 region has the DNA TGTGCCAGCAGCCCTCGGGGGATTCGGGCCTACAATGAGCAGTTCTTC. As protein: CASSPRGIRAYNEQFF.

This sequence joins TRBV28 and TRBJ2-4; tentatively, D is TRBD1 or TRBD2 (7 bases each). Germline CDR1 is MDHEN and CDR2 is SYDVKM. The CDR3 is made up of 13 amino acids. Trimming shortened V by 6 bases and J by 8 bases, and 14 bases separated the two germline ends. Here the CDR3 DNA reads TGTGCCAGCAGAATGACAGGGAGGGACATTCAGTACTTC. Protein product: CASRMTGRDIQYF.